This T cell receptor beta chain was sequenced during a study of regulatory T cells in long-lasting Graves disease. As to time point: persistent/refractory GD, antithyroid drugs over 5 years with positive TRAb. Making the TCR library involved RNA that had been extracted from PBMCs. Nine milliliters of peripheral blood went into EDTA tubes. A few counts support this clonotype. The antigen remains undetermined. Between the trimmed V and J ends, which lost 1 base and 7 bases, there was a span of 10 bases. This CDR3 contains 13 residues. The germline CDR1 and CDR2 sequences are LGHDT and YNNKEL (reference sequence). Study-level points and caveats: Preferential use of TRBV28, TRBJ1-2 and TRBJ2-5 was seen in persistent disease. Fewer public clonotypes were shared by new patients (under 1,000) than by persistent patients (about 2,500). Persistent Graves' patients showed a TCR diversity that was lower than that of newly diagnosed ones.

Arm-PCR of CDR3 regions with iRepertoire HTBI primers generated TCR beta libraries. TCRdb reprocessed the multiplex PCR reads via MiXCR and lists one record per CDR3 protein. The data contain approximately 290,000 distinct CDR3 sequences, roughly a fifth of them singletons. The chain combines TRBV3-1 with TRBJ1-1, with D uncertain. The material was peripheral blood mononuclear cells (PBMCs), obtained when the disease was refractory, from a patient treated with antithyroid drugs. This TCR was recovered from a female donor with Graves disease. The CDR3 loop is CASSQGRSLEAFF. CDR3 nucleotides: TGTGCCAGCAGCCAAGGCCGTTCTCTTGAAGCTTTCTTT.